These 15 T cell receptor beta chains were sequenced from one sample in a study of CD8 T cells in Susac syndrome. Roughly 0.45 to 1 ug RNA was reverse transcribed with random hexamers. TCRdb ran MiXCR on the immunoSEQ multiplex PCR reads and lists one entry per CDR3 protein. The sample has about 120,000 distinct CDR3 sequences; about 93% are singletons. Sequencing was carried out using CD8+ T cells from PBMCs. Receptors originate from a human donor with Susac syndrome.

V usage is TRBV12-3 or TRBV12-4 and J usage is TRBJ1-2, with D possibly being TRBD1 (5 bases). Trimming pared 7 bases from V and 4 bases from J, leaving 19 bases between. The CDR3 extends over 15 amino acids. CDR3 residues: CASTSLGGGFYGYTF. The CDR3 DNA reads TGTGCCAGCACTTCCCTTGGGGGAGGGTTCTATGGCTACACCTTC.

This sequence joins TRBV7-9 and TRBJ1-1; 8 bases are shared with TRBD1. The CDR3 extends over 16 amino acids. Unmatched junction bases numbered 12, after V lost 5 bases and J lost 4 bases. Per germline, CDR1 SEHNR and CDR2 FQNEAQ (reference sequence). CDR3 in DNA: TGTGCCAGCAGCCCGCCTTTGACAGGGGTCAGCACTGAAGCTTTCTTT. Translating it yields CASSPPLTGVSTEAFF. Together with reference TRBV7-9 and TRBJ1-1, the CDR3 gives the full variable domain: DTGVSQNPRHKITKRGQNVTFRCDPISEHNRLYWYRQTLGQGPEFLTYFQNEAQLEKSRLLSDRFSAERPKGSFSTLEIQRTEQGDSAMYLCASSPPLTGVSTEAFFGQGTRLTVV.

V and J are TRBV4-2 and TRBJ2-7; 9 nucleotides agree with TRBD2. Trimming at V came to 5 bases and at J to 0 bases, leaving 5 bases not matched to a gene. Germline V gene sequence: CDR1 LGHNA, CDR2 YNFKEQ. This CDR3 has 15 amino acids. As DNA, the CDR3 is TGTGCCAGCAGCGTGGGACTAGCTAACTCCTACGAGCAGTACTTC. Residues: CASSVGLANSYEQYF.

This chain links TRBV27 with TRBJ2-7, with D tentatively TRBD1 or TRBD2 (5 bases each). Germline assignment: CDR1 MNHEY and CDR2 SMNVEV (reference sequence). CDR3 length: 14 residues. V shed 6 bases and J shed 3 bases, with 15 bases lying between them. CDR3 DNA: TGTGCCAGCAGGCGACCGGGACCCAACTACGAGCAGTACTTC. Residues: CASRRPGPNYEQYF.

The chain links TRBV7-9 to TRBJ1-1; no clear D. Germline assignment: CDR1 SEHNR and CDR2 FQNEAQ (reference sequence). V lost 5 bases and J 0 bases, leaving 7 bases between the germline ends. The CDR3 consists of 13 residues. CDR3 loop: CASSGSVNTEAFF. The CDR3 DNA reads as TGTGCCAGCAGCGGCTCGGTGAACACTGAAGCTTTCTTT.

The V and J genes are TRBV11-3 and TRBJ2-3; D is possibly TRBD2 (5 bases). CDR1 and CDR2 (germline): SGHNT, YENEEA. V lost 5 bases, J lost 3 bases, and 12 bases lay in between. The CDR3 sequence is 14 residues long. Here the CDR3 reads CASSDGSWTDTQYF. CDR3 in DNA: TGTGCCAGCAGCGATGGGAGTTGGACAGATACGCAGTATTTT.

This chain connects TRBV20-1 to TRBJ2-3; D is possibly TRBD2 (5 bases). V was shortened by 8 bases and J by 2 bases, with 23 bases between the two germline ends. The CDR3 contains 16 residues. The germline CDR1 and CDR2 sequences are DFQATT and SNEGSKA (reference sequence). The CDR3 region is CSPTLTGILVTDTQYF. DNA for the CDR3: TGCAGTCCGACATTAACCGGGATTTTAGTCACAGATACGCAGTATTTT.

This clonotype was picked up one time. V is TRBV12-3 or TRBV12-4 and J is TRBJ2-3; 9 nucleotides line up with TRBD2. The CDR3 loop spans 15 amino acids. V dropped 3 bases and J dropped 2; count of bases not matched to a gene: 3. CDR3 nucleotide sequence: TGTGCCAGCAGTTTGGCTAGCGGGGCCACAGATACGCAGTATTTT. Encoded protein: CASSLASGATDTQYF.

This chain joins TRBV7-8 and TRBJ2-7; 9 nucleotides match TRBD2. V was pared by 2 bases and J by 3 bases, with 11 bases of the junction left unmatched. In germline, CDR1 is SGHVS, CDR2 FQNEAQ. The CDR3 extends over 17 amino acids. The CDR3 reads CASSLQASGELDYEQYF. CDR3 coding DNA: TGTGCCAGCAGCTTACAGGCTAGCGGGGAACTAGACTACGAGCAGTACTTC.

The chain has TRBV2 and TRBJ2-1, with D maybe TRBD2 (5 bases). V was pared by 1 base and J by 10 bases, with 11 bases between. The V gene's germline CDR1 is SNHLY and CDR2 FYNNEI. The length of the CDR3 is 13 residues. The CDR3, as DNA: TGTGCCAGCAGTGAAGTAGCGAGGCCCGAGCAGTTCTTC. This sequence encodes CASSEVARPEQFF.

The V and J genes are TRBV7-9 and TRBJ2-7; 9 nucleotides match TRBD1. Germline V lookup: CDR1 SEHNR, CDR2 FQNEAQ (reference sequence). CDR3 length: 17 amino acids. The V gene end was trimmed by 4 bases and the J gene end by 1 base; junction bases not matched to a gene: 11. CDR3 amino acids: CASSSTNTGTGSYEQYF. The CDR3, as DNA: TGTGCCAGCAGCTCCACAAACACCGGGACAGGGTCCTACGAGCAGTACTTC.

V is TRBV7-9 and J is TRBJ2-2, with 9 bases fitting TRBD2. The germline gives CDR1 SEHNR, CDR2 FQNEAQ (reference sequence). With 4 bases clipped from V and 3 bases from J, the junction kept 6 bases outside the gene matches. The CDR3 length is 16 residues. In DNA form, the CDR3 reads TGTGCCAGCAGCTACCCTTTAGCGGGGGACACCGGGGAGCTGTTTTTT. Translating gives CASSYPLAGDTGELFF.

This chain joins TRBV9 and TRBJ2-7; 11 bases map to TRBD2. The CDR3 sequence is 15 residues long. The germline V gene has CDR1 SGDLS and CDR2 YYNGEE. The ends lost 3 bases at V and 5 bases at J; junction bases unmatched: 7. The CDR3 DNA reads TGTGCCAGCAGCGCTCGACTAGCGGGAATCGACGAGCAGTACTTC. Its protein product is CASSARLAGIDEQYF.

V usage is TRBV4-1 and J usage is TRBJ2-7; 9 bases map to TRBD1. This CDR3 has 18 amino acids. CDR1 and CDR2 (germline): MGHRA, YSYEKL. V was pared by 0 bases and J by 4 bases, with 13 bases of the junction left unmatched. The CDR3 reads CASSQDVGGRTGAYEQYF. CDR3 DNA: TGCGCCAGCAGCCAAGATGTCGGGGGAAGGACAGGGGCGTACGAGCAGTACTTC.

V gene TRBV6-4 combines with J gene TRBJ2-2; D perhaps matches TRBD2 (5 bases). Germline assignment: CDR1 MRHNA and CDR2 SNTAGT. V shed 3 bases and J shed 3 bases, with 5 bases lying between them. The CDR3 is 13 amino acids. This CDR3 is CASSEDYTGELFF. CDR3 bases: TGTGCCAGCAGTGAGGACTACACCGGGGAGCTGTTTTTT.